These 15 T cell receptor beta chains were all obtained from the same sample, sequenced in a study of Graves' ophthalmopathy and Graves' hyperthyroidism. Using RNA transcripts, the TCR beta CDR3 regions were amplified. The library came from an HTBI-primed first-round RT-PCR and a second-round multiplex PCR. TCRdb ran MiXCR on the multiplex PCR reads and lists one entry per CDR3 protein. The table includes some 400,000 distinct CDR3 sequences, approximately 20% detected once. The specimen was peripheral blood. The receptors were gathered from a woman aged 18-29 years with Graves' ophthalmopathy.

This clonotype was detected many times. As DNA, the CDR3 is TGTGCCAGCAGCTCTGAGGACGGGAATTCACCCCTCCACTTT. This encodes CASSSEDGNSPLHF. This chain joins TRBV13 and TRBJ1-6; no reliable D call. CDR3 length equals 14 residues. Trimming cost V 4 bases and J 7 bases, with 11 bases left between them. Germline CDR1 and CDR2: PRHDT and FYEKMQ (reference sequence).

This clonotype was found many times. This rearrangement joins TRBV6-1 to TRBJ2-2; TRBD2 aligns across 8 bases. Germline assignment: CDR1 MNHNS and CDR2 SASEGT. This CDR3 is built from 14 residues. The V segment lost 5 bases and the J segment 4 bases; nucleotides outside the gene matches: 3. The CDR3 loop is CASSPGLVTGELFF. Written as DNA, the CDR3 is TGTGCCAGCAGTCCGGGACTAGTCACCGGGGAGCTGTTTTTT.

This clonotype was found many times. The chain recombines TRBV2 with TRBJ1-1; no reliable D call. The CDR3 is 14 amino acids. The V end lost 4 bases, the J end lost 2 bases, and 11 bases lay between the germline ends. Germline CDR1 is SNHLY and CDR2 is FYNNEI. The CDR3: CASSGGGINTEAFF. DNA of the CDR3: TGTGCCAGCAGTGGAGGCGGAATCAACACTGAAGCTTTCTTT.

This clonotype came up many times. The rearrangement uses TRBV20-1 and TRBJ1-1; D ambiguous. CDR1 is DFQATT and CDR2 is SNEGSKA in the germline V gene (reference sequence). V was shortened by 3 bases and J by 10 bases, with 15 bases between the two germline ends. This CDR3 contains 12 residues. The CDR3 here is CSASEGVVGAFF. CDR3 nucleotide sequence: TGCAGTGCTAGTGAGGGAGTCGTGGGAGCTTTCTTT.

CDR3 sequence (DNA): TGTGCCAGCAGTTACTCGTTGCAGGGTTTTGGCACCGGGGAGCTGTTTTTT. It yields the protein CASSYSLQGFGTGELFF. The chain uses TRBV6-5 and TRBJ2-2; a possible D gene is TRBD1 (5 bases). Looked up from germline, CDR1 is MNHEY and CDR2 is SVGAGI. Trimming removed 0 bases at V and 4 bases at J, with 15 bases between. CDR3 size: 17 residues.

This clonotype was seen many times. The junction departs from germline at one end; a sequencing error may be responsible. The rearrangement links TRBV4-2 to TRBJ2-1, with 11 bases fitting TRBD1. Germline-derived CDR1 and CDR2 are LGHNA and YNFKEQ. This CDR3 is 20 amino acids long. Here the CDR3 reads CATSKLPPPLDRGLRNEQFF. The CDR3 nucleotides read TGTGCCACCAGCAAACTACCCCCACCGCTGGACAGGGGGCTGAGGAATGAGCAGTTCTTC.

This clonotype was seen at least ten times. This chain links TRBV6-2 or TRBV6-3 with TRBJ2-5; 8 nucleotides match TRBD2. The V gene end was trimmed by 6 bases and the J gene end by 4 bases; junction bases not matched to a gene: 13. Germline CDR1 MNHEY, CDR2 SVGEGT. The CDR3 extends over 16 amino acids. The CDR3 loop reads CASSDPSGGLGETQYF. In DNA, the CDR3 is TGTGCCAGCAGCGATCCAAGCGGGGGCCTCGGAGAGACCCAGTACTTC.

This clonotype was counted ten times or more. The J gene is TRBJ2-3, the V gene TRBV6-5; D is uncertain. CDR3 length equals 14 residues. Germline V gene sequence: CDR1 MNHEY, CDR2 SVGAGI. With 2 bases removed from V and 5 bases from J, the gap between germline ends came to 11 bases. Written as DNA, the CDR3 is TGTGCCAGCAGTTACAATAACGGTCAAGATACGCAGTATTTT. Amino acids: CASSYNNGQDTQYF.

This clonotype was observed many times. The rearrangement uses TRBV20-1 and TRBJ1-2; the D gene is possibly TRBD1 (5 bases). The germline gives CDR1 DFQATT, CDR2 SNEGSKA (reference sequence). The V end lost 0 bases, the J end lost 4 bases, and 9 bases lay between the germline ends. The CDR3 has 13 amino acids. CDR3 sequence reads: CSARDGGTYGYTF. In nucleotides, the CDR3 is TGCAGTGCTAGAGACGGGGGGACCTATGGCTACACCTTC.

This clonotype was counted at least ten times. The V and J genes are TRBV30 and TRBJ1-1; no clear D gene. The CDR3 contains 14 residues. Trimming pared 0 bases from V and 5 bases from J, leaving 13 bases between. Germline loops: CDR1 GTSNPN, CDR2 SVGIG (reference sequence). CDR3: CAWSVSRGGTEAFF. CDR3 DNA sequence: TGTGCCTGGAGTGTATCCCGGGGAGGTACTGAAGCTTTCTTT.

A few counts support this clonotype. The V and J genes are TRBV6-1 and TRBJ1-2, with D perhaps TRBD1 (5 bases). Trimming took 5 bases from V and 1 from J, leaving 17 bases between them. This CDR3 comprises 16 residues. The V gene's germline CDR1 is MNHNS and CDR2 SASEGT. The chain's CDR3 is CASSRNTGTDNYGYTF. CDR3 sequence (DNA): TGTGCCAGCAGTCGCAATACCGGGACGGATAACTATGGCTACACCTTC.

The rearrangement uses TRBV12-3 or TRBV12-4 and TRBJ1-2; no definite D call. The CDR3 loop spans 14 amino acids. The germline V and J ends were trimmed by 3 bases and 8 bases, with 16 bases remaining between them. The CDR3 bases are TGTGCCAGCAGTTTGGGCGGACTAGGGTTCGGCTACACCTTC. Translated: CASSLGGLGFGYTF.

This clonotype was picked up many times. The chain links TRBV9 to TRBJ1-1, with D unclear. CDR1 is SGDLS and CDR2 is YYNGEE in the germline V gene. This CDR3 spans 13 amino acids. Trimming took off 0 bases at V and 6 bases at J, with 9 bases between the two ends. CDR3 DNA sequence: TGTGCCAGCAGCGTAGTGAGGACTTCTGAAGCTTTCTTT. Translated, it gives CASSVVRTSEAFF.

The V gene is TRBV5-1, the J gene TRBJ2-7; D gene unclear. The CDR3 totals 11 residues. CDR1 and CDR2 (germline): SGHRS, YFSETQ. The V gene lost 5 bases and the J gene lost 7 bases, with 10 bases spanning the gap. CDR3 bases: TGCGCCAGCAGAATGGGCCCGGAGCAGTACTTC. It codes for CASRMGPEQYF.

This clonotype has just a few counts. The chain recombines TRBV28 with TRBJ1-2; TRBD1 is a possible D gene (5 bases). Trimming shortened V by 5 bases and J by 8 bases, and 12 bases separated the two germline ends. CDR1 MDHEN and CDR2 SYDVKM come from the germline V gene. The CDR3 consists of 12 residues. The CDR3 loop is CASSRQGNGYTF. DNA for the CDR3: TGTGCCAGCAGTAGGCAGGGAAACGGCTACACCTTC.